The rows below give T cell receptor beta chains drawn from one sample of a study of CD8 T cells in Susac syndrome. Using its own MiXCR run on the immunoSEQ multiplex PCR reads, TCRdb lists one record per CDR3 protein. This table holds some 200,000 distinct CDR3 sequences, roughly 91% found once. Sequenced input: CD4+ T cells from PBMCs. These receptors were obtained from a human donor with Susac syndrome. The CDR3 runs from the conserved cysteine through the conserved F or W. The D gene is left open where the match is weak. Clone size, where shown, is once, few, many, or a class for clones that have expanded.

D gene	V gene	J gene	clone size	CDR3 protein	CDR3 DNA
TRBD1	TRBV2	TRBJ2-3	-	CASSPTGGFPDTQYF	TGTGCCAGCAGCCCTACAGGGGGGTTTCCAGATACGCAGTATTTT
-	TRBV19	TRBJ1-3	-	CASSMLGTRSLGNTIYF	TGTGCCAGTAGTATGCTAGGGACTCGCTCTCTTGGAAACACCATATATTTT
-	TRBV19	TRBJ2-2	-	CASSIGGGLENTGELFF	TGTGCCAGTAGTATAGGGGGGGGCCTCGAGAACACCGGGGAGCTGTTTTTT
TRBD1	TRBV5-1	TRBJ2-1	few	CASSRGRDEQFF	TGCGCCAGTAGCAGGGGGCGCGATGAGCAGTTCTTC
-	TRBV19	TRBJ1-5	-	CASRGGESNQPQHF	TGTGCCAGCCGGGGCGGGGAAAGCAATCAGCCCCAGCATTTT
TRBD1	TRBV5-4	TRBJ2-5	-	CASSYRTGGSETQYF	TGTGCCAGCAGTTATAGGACAGGGGGCTCGGAGACCCAGTACTTC
-	TRBV7-9	TRBJ1-3	-	CASSLATGVFSVNTIYF	TGTGCCAGCAGCTTAGCGACAGGAGTCTTTTCTGTGAACACCATATATTTT
-	TRBV18	TRBJ1-1	-	CASSPTRGDTEAFF	TGTGCCAGCTCACCGACACGGGGGGACACTGAAGCTTTCTTT
-	TRBV9	TRBJ2-7	-	CASSVQGVGYEQYF	TGTGCCAGCAGCGTACAAGGGGTGGGGTACGAGCAGTACTTC
-	TRBV7-3	TRBJ1-4	-	CASSLRISYNEKLFF	TGTGCCAGCAGCTTAAGGATCAGCTATAATGAAAAACTGTTTTTT
-	TRBV5-1	TRBJ2-3	-	CASTQDTAADTQYF	TGCGCCAGCACCCAGGACACGGCAGCAGATACGCAGTATTTT
TRBD1	TRBV10-3	TRBJ2-3	-	CAISLTGIGTDTQYF	TGTGCCATCAGTCTGACAGGGATCGGCACAGATACGCAGTATTTT
-	TRBV5-4	TRBJ2-3	-	CASSGRTPDTQYF	TGTGCCAGCAGCGGAAGGACACCAGATACGCAGTATTTT
-	TRBV7-9	TRBJ2-1	once	CASSLVWNNEQFF	TGTGCCAGCAGCTTAGTATGGAACAATGAGCAGTTCTTC
TRBD1	TRBV5-1	TRBJ2-2	-	CASSLGGTGRTGELFF	TGCGCCAGCAGCTTGGGCGGGACAGGTCGGACCGGGGAGCTGTTTTTT
-	TRBV6-1	TRBJ1-5	few	CASRKGDQPQHF	TGTGCCAGCAGGAAAGGGGATCAGCCCCAGCATTTT
-	TRBV7-6	TRBJ1-1	-	CASSLVTAHEAFF	TGTGCCAGCAGCTTAGTCACAGCACATGAAGCTTTCTTT
-	TRBV27	TRBJ2-1	-	CASRTRKGIIWNEQFF	TGTGCCAGCAGAACCCGAAAGGGGATAATCTGGAATGAGCAGTTCTTC
TRBD2	TRBV4-2	TRBJ2-1	-	CASSQGQLAGNEQFF	TGTGCCAGCAGCCAAGGGCAACTAGCGGGGAATGAGCAGTTCTTC
-	TRBV10-2	TRBJ2-2	-	CASSEEVLTGELFF	TGCGCCAGCAGTGAAGAAGTTTTGACCGGGGAGCTGTTTTTT
-	TRBV7-8	TRBJ2-7	-	CASSSPSSNYEQYF	TGTGCCAGCAGCTCCCCTAGCTCTAACTACGAGCAGTACTTC
TRBD2	TRBV28	TRBJ2-1	-	CASSPGTSGRLYNEQFF	TGTGCCAGCAGTCCCGGGACTAGCGGGAGACTCTACAATGAGCAGTTCTTC
-	TRBV5-6	TRBJ2-7	-	CASSLASGGYEQYF	TGTGCCAGCAGCTTGGCCTCCGGGGGCTACGAGCAGTACTTC
TRBD1	TRBV5-6	TRBJ2-1	once	CASSPMDRTYNEQFF	TGTGCCAGCAGCCCCATGGACAGGACCTACAATGAGCAGTTCTTC
TRBD1	TRBV5-6	TRBJ1-2	once	CASSLLTGGGTYGYTF	TGTGCCAGCAGCTTACTAACAGGGGGAGGAACGTATGGCTACACCTTC
-	TRBV5-1	TRBJ1-1	-	CASSSREGPTEAFF	TGCGCCAGCAGCTCTAGGGAGGGGCCCACTGAAGCTTTCTTT
-	TRBV3-1	TRBJ2-5	-	CASSQNTGETQYF	TGTGCCAGCAGCCAAAACACCGGGGAGACCCAGTACTTC
TRBD2	TRBV2	TRBJ2-7	-	CASRLATYEQYF	TGTGCCAGCAGACTAGCGACCTACGAGCAGTACTTC
-	TRBV18	TRBJ2-2	-	CASSTIQVENTGELFF	TGTGCCAGCTCAACGATACAGGTGGAGAACACCGGGGAGCTGTTTTTT
-	TRBV5-1	TRBJ2-3	-	CASSLGQGFRDTQYF	TGCGCCAGCAGCTTGGGGCAGGGGTTTAGAGATACGCAGTATTTT
TRBD2	TRBV5-4	TRBJ2-3	-	CASSLLSSSGGTDTQYF	TGTGCCAGCAGCTTGCTAAGTTCTAGCGGGGGAACAGATACGCAGTATTTT
-	TRBV12-3/TRBV12-4	TRBJ1-4	once	CASSRTPYATNEKLFF	TGTGCCAGCAGCCGGACCCCGTATGCAACTAATGAAAAACTGTTTTTT
TRBD2	TRBV2	TRBJ2-1	-	CASSPGLANNEQFF	TGTGCCAGCAGTCCGGGACTAGCCAACAATGAGCAGTTCTTC
-	TRBV11-3	TRBJ2-3	-	CASSLSRTGFTDTQYF	TGTGCCAGCAGCTTAAGCAGAACTGGTTTTACAGATACGCAGTATTTT
-	TRBV7-2	TRBJ2-5	-	CASSLPGPETQYF	TGTGCCAGCAGCTTACCAGGGCCGGAGACCCAGTACTTC
TRBD1	TRBV7-3	TRBJ1-6	-	CASSLAGQVNSPLHF	TGTGCCAGCAGCCTAGCGGGACAGGTTAATTCACCCCTCCACTTT
TRBD1	TRBV3-1	TRBJ2-1	once	CASSPGGRYNEQFF	TGTGCCAGCAGCCCAGGGGGCCGATACAATGAGCAGTTCTTC
TRBD1	TRBV9	TRBJ2-6	-	CASGDREDSGANVLTF	TGTGCCAGCGGGGACAGGGAAGACTCTGGGGCCAACGTCCTGACTTTC
TRBD1	TRBV11-2	TRBJ2-3	-	CASSSGQGRADTQYF	TGTGCCAGCAGCTCGGGACAGGGAAGGGCAGATACGCAGTATTTT
TRBD1	TRBV13	TRBJ1-2	-	CASRRGQGRLGGYTF	TGTGCCAGCAGAAGAGGACAGGGCCGGTTGGGTGGCTACACCTTC
TRBD1	TRBV19	TRBJ1-5	-	CASRDRVNQPQHF	TGTGCCAGTAGGGACAGGGTGAATCAGCCCCAGCATTTT
TRBD2	TRBV14	TRBJ2-7	few	CASSRGREFYEQYF	TGTGCCAGCAGCCGAGGGCGGGAGTTCTACGAGCAGTACTTC
TRBD1	TRBV6-2/TRBV6-3	TRBJ1-4	-	CASKGQGYEKLFF	TGTGCCAGCAAGGGACAGGGTTACGAAAAACTGTTTTTT
TRBD2	TRBV20-1	TRBJ2-1	-	CSAPRPGTSRVSEQFF	TGCAGTGCACCGAGGCCCGGGACTAGCAGAGTAAGTGAGCAGTTCTTC
-	TRBV9	TRBJ1-3	-	CASSVDSFSGNTIYF	TGTGCCAGCAGCGTAGACAGCTTCTCTGGAAACACCATATATTTT
TRBD1	TRBV7-9	TRBJ2-7	-	CASSRGQARIEQYF	TGTGCCAGCAGCAGGGGACAGGCTCGTATTGAGCAGTACTTC
-	TRBV12-3/TRBV12-4	TRBJ1-1	-	CASSLALGRTVAFF	TGTGCCAGCAGTTTAGCGCTCGGAAGGACTGTGGCTTTCTTT
-	TRBV5-1	TRBJ2-7	-	CASSFSSPTHYEQYF	TGCGCCAGCAGCTTTTCGAGCCCTACTCACTACGAGCAGTACTTC
-	TRBV12-3/TRBV12-4	TRBJ2-7	-	CASSLLGSHEQYF	TGTGCCAGCAGTTTACTGGGTTCCCACGAGCAGTACTTC
TRBD1	TRBV11-2	TRBJ2-7	once	CASSLRTGLPSYEQYF	TGTGCCAGCAGCCTAAGGACAGGTCTGCCTTCCTACGAGCAGTACTTC
-	TRBV12-3/TRBV12-4	TRBJ2-7	-	CASSEQGEVKGGRVF	TGTGCCAGCAGTGAACAGGGGGAGGTTAAAGGCGGGAGGGTTTTC
-	TRBV7-2	TRBJ2-5	-	CASSLDIHQETQYF	TGTGCCAGCAGCTTAGATATACACCAAGAGACCCAGTACTTC
-	TRBV25-1	TRBJ2-5	-	CASSDLSGPETQYF	TGTGCCAGCAGTGATCTCTCAGGGCCGGAGACCCAGTACTTC
-	TRBV20-1	TRBJ2-1	-	CSARFGSEQFF	TGCAGTGCTAGATTTGGGTCTGAGCAGTTCTTC
TRBD1	TRBV6-5	TRBJ1-2	-	CASSQRTGSGYTF	TGTGCCAGCAGTCAAAGGACAGGGAGTGGCTACACCTTC